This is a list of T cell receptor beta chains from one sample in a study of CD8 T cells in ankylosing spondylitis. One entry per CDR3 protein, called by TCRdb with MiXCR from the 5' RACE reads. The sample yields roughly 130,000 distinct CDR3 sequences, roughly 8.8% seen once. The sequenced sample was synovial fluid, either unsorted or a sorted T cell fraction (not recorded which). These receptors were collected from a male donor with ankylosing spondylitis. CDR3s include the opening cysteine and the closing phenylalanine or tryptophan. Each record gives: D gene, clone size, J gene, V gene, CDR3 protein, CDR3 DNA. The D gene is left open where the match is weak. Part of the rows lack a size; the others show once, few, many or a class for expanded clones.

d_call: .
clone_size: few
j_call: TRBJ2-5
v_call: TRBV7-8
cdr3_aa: CASSLVRVGARETQYF
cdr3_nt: TGTGCCAGCAGCTTAGTGCGAGTGGGGGCAAGGGAGACCCAGTACTTC

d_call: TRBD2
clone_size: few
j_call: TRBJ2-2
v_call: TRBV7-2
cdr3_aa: CASSALAGVNGELFF
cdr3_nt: TGTGCCAGCAGCGCCCTAGCGGGAGTTAACGGGGAGCTGTTTTTT

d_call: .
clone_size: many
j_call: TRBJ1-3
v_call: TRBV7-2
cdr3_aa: CASRPGGGDSNTIYF
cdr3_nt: TGTGCCAGCCGCCCCGGAGGGGGTGACTCAAACACCATATATTTT

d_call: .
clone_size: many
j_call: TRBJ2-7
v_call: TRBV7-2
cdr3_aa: CASSQGVGYEQYF
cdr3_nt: TGTGCCAGCAGCCAGGGAGTTGGTTACGAGCAGTACTTC

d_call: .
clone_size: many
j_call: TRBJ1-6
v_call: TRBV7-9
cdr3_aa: CASSLQGNSPLHF
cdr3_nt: TGTGCCAGCAGCTTACAGGGGAATTCACCCCTCCACTTT

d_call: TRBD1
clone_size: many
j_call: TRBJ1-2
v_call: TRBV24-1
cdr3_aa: CATSEPDRVGYTF
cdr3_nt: TGTGCCACCAGTGAGCCGGACAGGGTGGGCTACACCTTC

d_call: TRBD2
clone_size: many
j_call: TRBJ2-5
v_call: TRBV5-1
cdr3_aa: CASSLAGTSGETQYF
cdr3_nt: TGCGCCAGCAGCTTGGCCGGGACTAGCGGAGAGACCCAGTACTTC

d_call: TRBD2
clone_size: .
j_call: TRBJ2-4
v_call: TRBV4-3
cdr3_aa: CASSQQSGGANIQYF
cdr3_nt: TGCGCCAGCAGCCAGCAGAGCGGGGGGGCAAACATTCAGTACTTC

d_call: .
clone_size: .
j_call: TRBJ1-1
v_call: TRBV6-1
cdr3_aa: CASRWTGGDTEAFF
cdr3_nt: TGTGCCAGCAGGTGGACCGGTGGGGACACTGAAGCTTTCTTT

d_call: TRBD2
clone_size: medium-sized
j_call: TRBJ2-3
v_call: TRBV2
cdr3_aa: CASSSWTSGGRSTDTQYF
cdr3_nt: TGTGCCAGCAGCTCATGGACTAGCGGGGGCCGTAGCACAGATACGCAGTATTTT

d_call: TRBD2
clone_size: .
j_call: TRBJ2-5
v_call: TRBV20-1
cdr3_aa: CSGRRWSGSIKETQYF
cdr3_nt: TGCAGTGGTAGGCGATGGAGCGGGAGCATCAAGGAGACCCAGTACTTC

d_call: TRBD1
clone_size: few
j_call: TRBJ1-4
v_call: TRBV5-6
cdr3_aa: CASSFQGAREKLFF
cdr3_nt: TGTGCCAGCAGCTTTCAGGGGGCGCGCGAAAAACTGTTTTTT

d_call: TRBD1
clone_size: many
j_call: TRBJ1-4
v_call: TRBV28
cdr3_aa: CASTPLGEGASMGNEKLFF
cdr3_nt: TGTGCCAGCACCCCCCTTGGAGAGGGGGCGTCGATGGGGAATGAAAAACTGTTTTTT

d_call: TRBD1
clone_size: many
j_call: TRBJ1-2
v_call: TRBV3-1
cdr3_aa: CASSPTGGNGYTF
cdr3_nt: TGTGCCAGCAGCCCGACAGGGGGCAATGGCTACACCTTC

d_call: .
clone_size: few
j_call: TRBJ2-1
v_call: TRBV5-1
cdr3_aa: CASSLVRGDLLWRGPGFF
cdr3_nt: TGCGCCAGCAGCTTGGTCAGGGGTGACTTGTTGTGGCGGGGCCCGGGGTTCTTC

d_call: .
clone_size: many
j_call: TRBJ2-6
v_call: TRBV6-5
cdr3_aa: CASSYSNGVSGANVLTF
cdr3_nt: TGTGCCAGCAGTTACTCGAACGGCGTCTCTGGGGCCAACGTCCTGACTTTC

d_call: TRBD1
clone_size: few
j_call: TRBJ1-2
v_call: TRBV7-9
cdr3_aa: CASSHRGDYGYTF
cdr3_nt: TGTGCCAGCAGCCACAGGGGCGACTATGGCTACACCTTC

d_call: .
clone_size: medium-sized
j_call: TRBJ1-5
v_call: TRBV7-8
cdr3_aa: CASSPYRVGGNQPQHF
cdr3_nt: TGTGCCAGCAGCCCTTACAGGGTTGGAGGCAATCAGCCCCAGCATTTT

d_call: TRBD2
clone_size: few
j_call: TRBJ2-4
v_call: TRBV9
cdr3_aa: CASSVSPNRLADIQYF
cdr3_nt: TGTGCCAGCAGCGTATCTCCTAATCGACTAGCCGACATTCAGTACTTC

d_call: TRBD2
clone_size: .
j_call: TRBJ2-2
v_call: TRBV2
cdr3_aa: CASSQGLAAGELFF
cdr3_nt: TGTGCCAGCAGCCAGGGACTAGCGGCCGGGGAGCTGTTTTTT

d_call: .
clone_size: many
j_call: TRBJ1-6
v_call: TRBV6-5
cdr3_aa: CASSYVSGGNSPLHF
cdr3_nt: TGTGCCAGCAGTTACGTCTCGGGGGGCAATTCACCCCTCCACTTT

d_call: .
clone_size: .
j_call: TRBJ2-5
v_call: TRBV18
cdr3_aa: CASSVGQRETQYF
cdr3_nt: TGTGCCAGCTCGGTGGGACAACGAGAGACCCAGTACTTC

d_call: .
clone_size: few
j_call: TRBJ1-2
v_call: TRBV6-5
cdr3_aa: CASSYSEPGPYGYTF
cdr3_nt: TGTGCCAGCAGTTACTCCGAACCGGGCCCCTATGGCTACACCTTC

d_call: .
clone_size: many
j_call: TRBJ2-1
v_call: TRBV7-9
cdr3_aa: CASSSTINEQFF
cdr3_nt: TGTGCCAGCAGCTCTACTATAAATGAGCAGTTCTTC

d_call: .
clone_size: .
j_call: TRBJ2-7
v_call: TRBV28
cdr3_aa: CASSLGTMEGEQYF
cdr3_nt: TGTGCCAGCAGTTTAGGGACAATGGAGGGGGAGCAGTACTTC

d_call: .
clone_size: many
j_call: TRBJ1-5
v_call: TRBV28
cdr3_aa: CASRKNQPQHF
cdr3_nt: TGTGCCAGCAGGAAGAACCAGCCCCAGCATTTT

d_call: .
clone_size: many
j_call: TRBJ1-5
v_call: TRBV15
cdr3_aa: CATSRDLLEPQHF
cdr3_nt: TGTGCCACCAGCAGAGATCTATTGGAGCCCCAGCATTTT

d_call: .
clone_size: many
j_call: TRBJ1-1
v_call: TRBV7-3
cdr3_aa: CASSLDGWSEAFF
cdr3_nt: TGTGCCAGCAGTCTAGACGGATGGAGCGAAGCTTTCTTT

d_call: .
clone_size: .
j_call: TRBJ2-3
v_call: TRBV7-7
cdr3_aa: CASSLAPGRSTDTQYF
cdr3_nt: TGTGCTAGCAGCTTAGCCCCGGGAAGAAGTACAGATACGCAGTATTTT

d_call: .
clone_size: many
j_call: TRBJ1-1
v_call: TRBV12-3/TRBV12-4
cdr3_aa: CASSLAGGSEAFF
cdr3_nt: TGTGCCAGCAGTTTAGCGGGGGGATCAGAAGCTTTCTTT

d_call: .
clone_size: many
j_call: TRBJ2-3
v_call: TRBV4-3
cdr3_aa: CASSQEGGRGTDTQYF
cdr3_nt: TGCGCCAGCAGCCAAGAGGGAGGACGTGGGACAGATACGCAGTATTTT

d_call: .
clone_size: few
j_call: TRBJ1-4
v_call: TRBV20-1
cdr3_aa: CSASRPGSTNEKLFF
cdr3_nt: TGCAGTGCTAGTCGGCCAGGAAGCACTAATGAAAAACTGTTTTTT

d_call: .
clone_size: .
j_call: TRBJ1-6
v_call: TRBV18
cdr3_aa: CASSPAGHNSPLHF
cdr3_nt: TGTGCCAGCTCACCGGCAGGACATAATTCACCCCTCCACTTT

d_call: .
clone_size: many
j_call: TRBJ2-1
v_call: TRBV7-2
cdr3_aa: CASSFKGGPYNEQFF
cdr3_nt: TGTGCCAGCAGCTTTAAGGGGGGGCCCTACAATGAGCAGTTCTTC

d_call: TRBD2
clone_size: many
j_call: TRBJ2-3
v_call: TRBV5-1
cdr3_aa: CASSLKREEWDTQYF
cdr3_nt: TGCGCCAGCAGCTTGAAGCGGGAGGAATGGGATACGCAGTATTTT

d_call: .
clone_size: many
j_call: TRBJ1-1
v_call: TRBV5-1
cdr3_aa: CASSGGDARNTEAFF
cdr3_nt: TGCGCCAGCAGCGGGGGGGACGCACGGAACACTGAAGCTTTCTTT

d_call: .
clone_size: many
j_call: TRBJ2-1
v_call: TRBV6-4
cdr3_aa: CASSDWPSSHEQFF
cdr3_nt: TGTGCCAGCAGTGACTGGCCGTCCTCTCATGAGCAGTTCTTC

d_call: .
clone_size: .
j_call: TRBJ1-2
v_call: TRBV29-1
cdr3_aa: CSVEGYGYTF
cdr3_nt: TGCAGCGTTGAAGGCTATGGCTACACCTTC

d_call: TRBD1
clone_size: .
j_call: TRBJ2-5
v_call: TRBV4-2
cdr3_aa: CASSREGQGVRETQYF
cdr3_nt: TGTGCCAGCAGCCGAGAGGGCCAGGGGGTAAGAGAGACCCAGTACTTC

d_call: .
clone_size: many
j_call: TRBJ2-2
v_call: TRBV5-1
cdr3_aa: CASSSPVVPGTYTGELFF
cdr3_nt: TGCGCCAGCAGCTCCCCCGTCGTCCCCGGGACCTACACCGGGGAGCTGTTTTTT

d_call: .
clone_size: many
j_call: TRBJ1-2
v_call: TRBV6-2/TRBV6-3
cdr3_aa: CASSFETDRSKGYTF
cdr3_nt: TGTGCCAGCAGTTTCGAAACGGACAGATCGAAAGGCTACACCTTC

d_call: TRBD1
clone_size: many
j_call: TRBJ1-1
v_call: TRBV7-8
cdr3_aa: CASSGQEAMNTEAFF
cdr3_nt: TGTGCCAGCAGTGGACAGGAAGCCATGAACACTGAAGCTTTCTTT

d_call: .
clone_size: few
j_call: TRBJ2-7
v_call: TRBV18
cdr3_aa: CASSPPSGGAGGSYEQYF
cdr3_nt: TGTGCCAGCTCACCACCGTCCGGGGGGGCAGGGGGCTCCTACGAGCAGTACTTC

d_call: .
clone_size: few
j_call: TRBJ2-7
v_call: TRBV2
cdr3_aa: CASKKRDNSYEQYF
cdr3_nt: TGTGCCAGCAAAAAACGGGACAATTCCTACGAGCAGTACTTC

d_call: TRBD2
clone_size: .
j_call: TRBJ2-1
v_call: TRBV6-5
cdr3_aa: CASSYAGGPSYNEQFF
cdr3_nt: TGTGCCAGCAGTTACGCGGGGGGGCCTTCCTACAATGAGCAGTTCTTC

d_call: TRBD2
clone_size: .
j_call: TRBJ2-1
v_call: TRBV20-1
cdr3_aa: CSPGTSGSHEQFF
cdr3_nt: TGCAGCCCCGGGACTAGCGGGAGTCATGAGCAGTTCTTC

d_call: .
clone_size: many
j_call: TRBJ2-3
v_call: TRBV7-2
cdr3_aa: CASSPLGITDTQYF
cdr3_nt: TGTGCCAGCAGCCCCTTGGGGATTACAGATACGCAGTATTTT

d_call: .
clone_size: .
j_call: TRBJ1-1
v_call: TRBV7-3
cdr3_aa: CASSLTRDTEAFF
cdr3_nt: TGTGCCAGCAGCCTAACGCGGGACACTGAAGCTTTCTTT

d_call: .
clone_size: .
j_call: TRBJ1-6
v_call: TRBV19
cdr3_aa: CASALLHNSPLHF
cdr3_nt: TGTGCCAGTGCCTTGCTCCATAATTCACCCCTCCACTTT

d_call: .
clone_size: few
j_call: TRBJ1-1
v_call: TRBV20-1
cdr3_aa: CSARRQPNTEAFF
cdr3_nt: TGCAGTGCTAGGAGACAACCGAACACTGAAGCTTTCTTT

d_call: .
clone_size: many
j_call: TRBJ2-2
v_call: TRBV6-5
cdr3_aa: CASGRDTGELFF
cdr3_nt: TGTGCCAGCGGGCGAGACACCGGGGAGCTGTTTTTT

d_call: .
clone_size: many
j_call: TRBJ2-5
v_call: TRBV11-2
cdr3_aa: CASSPQTMGETQYF
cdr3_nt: TGTGCCAGCAGCCCTCAAACAATGGGTGAGACCCAGTACTTC

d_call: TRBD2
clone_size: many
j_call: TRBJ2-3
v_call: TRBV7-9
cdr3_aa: CASSFSGSEDTQYF
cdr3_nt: TGTGCCAGCAGCTTTAGCGGGAGTGAAGATACGCAGTATTTT